This entry concerns a single T cell receptor (beta chain). Its antigen remains unidentified. The sample comes from a study of molecular identifiers for immune sequencing clone quantification. Study as a whole: The replicate experiment used RNA from roughly 20,000 or 100,000 naive CD8 cells. This RNA was split into five aliquots, and four of them were sequenced.

Study-level findings and limits: With a barcode shared among identical TCR molecules, highly expanded clone sizes could be underestimated.

Naive CD8 T cells, phenotype CD8+CD4-CCR7+CD45RA+, were sorted. TCRdb re-called the PCR reads with MiXCR, one entry per CDR3 protein. Among hundreds of thousands of distinct CDR3 sequences listed, 25% were seen once. CDR3 length equals 15 residues. The germline V gene encodes CDR1 MGHRA and CDR2 YSYEKL. J lost 5 bases, V lost 6 bases, and 7 bases had no gene match. This chain connects TRBV4-1 to TRBJ2-3, with 11 bases aligning to TRBD2. The TCR comes from a human donor in good health. Some libraries in this study had Jurkat cell RNA spiked in. Sequencing input: naive CD8+ T cells from blood, with Jurkat cell RNA spiked in. Regarding subset: FACS-sorted CD8+CD4-CCR7+CD45RA+ naive T cells. The CDR3: CASSNSGGGEDTQYF. The CDR3 coding sequence is TGCGCCAGCAGTAATAGCGGGGGGGGGGAAGATACGCAGTATTTT.